These 2 T cell receptor beta chains share one sample of origin, sequenced in a study of lymphopenia after photon versus proton radiotherapy. The method was immunoSEQ multiplex PCR; TCRdb's version includes in-frame clones alone and lacks a portion of them. This table holds 160,000 or so clones, 88% found once. This specimen was peripheral blood, taken from a patient treated with photon-based radiotherapy. The receptor set was obtained from a man over 45 with gastric cancer.

This clone was seen a handful of times. The chain has TRBV2 and TRBJ1-4; no clear D. Trimming pared 3 bases from V and 7 bases from J, leaving 12 bases between. The germline gives CDR1 SNHLY, CDR2 FYNNEI. This CDR3 contains 14 residues. CDR3 in amino acids: CASSDNPPREKLFF. For the CDR3, the DNA is TGTGCCAGCAGTGACAACCCGCCCCGTGAAAAACTGTTTTTT.

The V call is TRBV11-1, the J call TRBJ2-1; D may be TRBD1 (6 bases). The V end lost 5 bases, the J end lost 1 base, and 12 bases lay between the germline ends. Germline loops: CDR1 SGHAT, CDR2 FQDESV (reference sequence). The CDR3 consists of 15 residues. The CDR3 loop is CASSPGGESYNEQFF. Here the CDR3 DNA reads TGTGCCAGCAGCCCTGGGGGCGAATCCTACAATGAGCAGTTCTTC.